The 13 T cell receptor beta chains below were found in one sample sequenced in a study of monozygotic twins with inflammatory bowel disease. Reprocessing the 5' RACE reads, TCRdb reports a single entry for every CDR3 protein and omits DNA. The sample has about 420,000 distinct CDR3 sequences. Sequencing was performed on blood. The receptors were gathered from a human donor with ulcerative colitis or Crohn's disease, or a healthy co-twin of an affected twin (not recorded which).

V usage is TRBV20-1 and J usage is TRBJ2-5; the TCRdb D gene call, TRBD1, has no DNA to confirm it. CDR3 length: 14 amino acids. CDR1 DFQATT and CDR2 SNEGSKA come from the germline V gene (reference sequence). CDR3 sequence reads: CSAKGTGGGETQYF.

The genes are TRBV20-1 and TRBJ2-7; as DNA is missing, the TRBD2 call by TCRdb cannot be tested. Looked up from germline, CDR1 is DFQATT and CDR2 is SNEGSKA (reference sequence). The CDR3 is made up of 15 amino acids. This CDR3 is CSAPRLAGGPVEQYF.

This rearrangement joins TRBV20-1 to TRBJ2-1. Germline CDR1 DFQATT, CDR2 SNEGSKA (reference sequence). The CDR3 length is 13 residues. This CDR3 reads CSARRDSYNEQFF.

V and J are TRBV11-2 and TRBJ2-3; TCRdb proposes TRBD1, but this gene call is untestable without DNA. The CDR3 is made up of 16 amino acids. Germline V lookup: CDR1 SGHAT, CDR2 FQNNGV. This CDR3 reads CASSQTGGYSTDTQYF.

The J gene is TRBJ2-7, the V gene TRBV6-2 or TRBV6-3; checking the TCRdb D call of TRBD1 is not possible without DNA. The CDR3 is 11 amino acids. CDR1 is MNHEY and CDR2 is SVGEGT in the germline V gene. CDR3 protein: CASSYFGAQYF.

V is TRBV4-3 and J is TRBJ2-1; the TCRdb D gene call, TRBD2, has no DNA to confirm it. Germline V gives CDR1 LGHNA, CDR2 YSLEER. The CDR3 sequence is 16 residues long. This CDR3 reads CASSQERDYRLGEQFF.

The chain combines TRBV20-1 with TRBJ1-2; the D call from TCRdb, TRBD1, cannot be confirmed without DNA. Germline V gives CDR1 DFQATT, CDR2 SNEGSKA (reference sequence). The CDR3 is 13 residues long. The CDR3: CSADREGDAGYTF.

V usage is TRBV5-6 and J usage is TRBJ2-4; as DNA is missing, the TRBD1 call by TCRdb cannot be tested. The germline CDR1 and CDR2 sequences are SGHDT and YYEEEE. CDR3 length equals 14 residues. The CDR3 loop is CASSSGQGAGIQYF.

This chain uses TRBV5-6 with TRBJ1-4; the D call from TCRdb, TRBD1, cannot be confirmed without DNA. From germline, CDR1 is SGHDT and CDR2 YYEEEE. The CDR3 covers 13 residues. The CDR3: CASSRRGDEKLFF.

V and J are TRBV7-2 and TRBJ2-3. CDR1 and CDR2 from the germline V gene are SGHTA and FQGNSA. The CDR3 consists of 14 residues. The CDR3 spells CASSLETATDTQYF.

The rearrangement uses TRBV7-9 and TRBJ1-5. Germline CDR1 SEHNR, CDR2 FQNEAQ (reference sequence). CDR3 length equals 12 residues. The chain's CDR3 is CASSLDVNPQHF.

This chain joins TRBV27 and TRBJ2-5; no DNA is available, so the TRBD2 call from TCRdb remains unchecked. The germline V gene has CDR1 MNHEY and CDR2 SMNVEV (reference sequence). This CDR3 has 15 residues. The CDR3: CASTLDLASQETQYF.

The rearrangement links TRBV18 to TRBJ2-1; TCRdb designates TRBD2, a call that cannot be tested without DNA. The CDR3 runs 16 residues. Germline CDR1 KGHSH, CDR2 LQKENI. The CDR3 loop reads CASSPGTSGVSNEQFF.